Listed below are T cell receptor beta chains from one sample, sequenced in a study of blood T cell repertoires in COVID-19. This table comes from immunoSEQ multiplex PCR, and its TCRdb copy is limited to in-frame clones, with some not included. In the table there are roughly 70,000 clones, around 90% of which are singletons. Sequences were obtained from peripheral blood. The receptor set was obtained from a human donor with active COVID-19. The donor label of this sample is uncertain. Each CDR3 is given with its conserved first and last residue. A D gene is named only where the DNA matches it firmly. Clone size is shown for a subset of rows, as once, few, many or a class of expanded clone.

j_call clone_size v_call d_call cdr3_aa cdr3_nt
TRBJ2-3 . TRBV11-2 . CASSSNRDTQYF TGTGCCAGCAGCTCCAATAGAGATACGCAGTATTTT
TRBJ1-2 . TRBV19 . CASRFGGERVGYTF TGTGCCAGTAGGTTCGGAGGGGAGAGGGTAGGCTACACCTTC
TRBJ2-7 . TRBV3-1/TRBV3-2 TRBD1 CASSQRTGVYEQYF TGTGCCAGCAGCCAACGGACAGGGGTCTACGAGCAGTACTTC
TRBJ2-2 . TRBV27 TRBD2 CASRKGLAGGFGELFF TGTGCCAGCAGAAAAGGGCTAGCGGGAGGGTTCGGGGAGCTGTTTTTT
TRBJ1-5 . TRBV6-1 . CASSERGHYSNQPQHF TGTGCCAGCAGTGAACGGGGTCACTATAGCAATCAGCCCCAGCATTTT
TRBJ2-4 . TRBV4-3 . CASSQASDHEGRNIQYF TGCGCCAGCAGCCAGGCTAGCGACCACGAGGGAAGGAACATTCAGTACTTC
TRBJ2-3 . TRBV7-2 . CASSLGGAYTDTQYF TGTGCCAGCAGCTTGGGTGGGGCCTACACAGATACGCAGTATTTT
TRBJ1-5 . TRBV28 TRBD1 CASSWDRGQPQHF TGTGCCAGCAGCTGGGACAGGGGTCAGCCCCAGCATTTT
TRBJ1-1 once TRBV14 . CASSRRDFSAFF TGTGCCAGCAGCCGCCGGGACTTCTCAGCTTTCTTT
TRBJ2-2 . TRBV6-4 TRBD2 CASSTGGSSGELFF TGTGCCAGCAGCACCGGGGGGTCCTCCGGGGAGCTGTTTTTT
TRBJ2-4 . TRBV2 TRBD1 CASRGTVENIQYF TGTGCCAGCAGAGGGACAGTAGAAAACATTCAGTACTTC
TRBJ2-3 . TRBV19 . CASSNEGTRTDTQYF TGTGCCAGTAGCAATGAGGGGACTCGCACAGATACGCAGTATTTT
TRBJ2-1 . TRBV25-1 . CASSGTLAAYNEQFF TGTGCCAGCAGTGGAACCTTGGCTGCCTACAATGAGCAGTTCTTC
TRBJ2-3 . TRBV7-2 TRBD2 CASSLAGGRAGTDTQYF TGTGCCAGCAGCTTAGCGGGCGGGAGGGCCGGGACAGATACGCAGTATTTT
TRBJ2-7 . TRBV2 TRBD2 CASSVRLAGDHEQYF TGTGCCAGCAGCGTTAGACTAGCGGGAGACCACGAGCAGTACTTC
TRBJ2-3 . TRBV3-1/TRBV3-2 . CASSSVNTQYF TGTGCCAGCAGCTCGGTGAATACGCAGTATTTT
TRBJ2-5 . TRBV5-1 . CASSSAGGIQETQYF TGCGCCAGCAGCTCGGCAGGGGGGATCCAAGAGACCCAGTACTTC
TRBJ2-1 . TRBV19 TRBD2 CASMRLAGDEQFF TGTGCCAGTATGAGACTAGCGGGGGATGAGCAGTTCTTC
TRBJ2-7 . TRBV7-9 TRBD1 CASSLGQGWNEQYF TGTGCCAGCAGCTTAGGACAGGGGTGGAACGAGCAGTACTTC
TRBJ2-7 . TRBV28 . CASSPPPTDFYEQYF TGTGCCAGCAGTCCTCCCCCGACAGACTTCTACGAGCAGTACTTC
TRBJ1-6 once TRBV28 . CASRPSSSYNSPLHF TGTGCCAGCAGGCCGTCGAGCTCCTATAATTCACCCCTCCACTTT
TRBJ2-3 . TRBV6-2/TRBV6-3 TRBD2 CASSYSGTEASGSTDTQYF TGTGCCAGCAGTTACTCGGGTACCGAAGCTAGCGGGAGTACAGATACGCAGTATTTT
TRBJ1-1 . TRBV7-6 . CASSPNSNSEAFF TGTGCCAGCAGCCCGAACTCAAACTCTGAAGCTTTCTTT
TRBJ2-1 . TRBV19 . CASSSPGQGGNEQFF TGTGCCAGTAGTTCCCCCGGACAGGGAGGGAATGAGCAGTTCTTC
TRBJ1-2 . TRBV1 . CTSSQDHGRVLCGYTF TGCACCAGCAGCCAAGATCATGGCAGGGTCCTTTGTGGCTACACCTTC
TRBJ1-5 . TRBV12-3/TRBV12-4 . CASSGGLNQPQHF TGTGCCAGCAGCGGGGGACTCAATCAGCCCCAGCATTTT
TRBJ2-1 . TRBV6-2/TRBV6-3 TRBD2 CASSRTSGDYNEQFF TGTGCCAGCAGCCGAACTAGCGGGGATTACAATGAGCAGTTCTTC
TRBJ1-1 . TRBV3-1/TRBV3-2 . CASRDAGTEAFF TGTGCCAGCAGGGATGCAGGAACTGAAGCTTTCTTT
TRBJ2-1 . TRBV24-1 . CATSDLVSYNEQFF TGTGCCACCAGTGATTTGGTGAGTTACAATGAGCAGTTCTTC
TRBJ2-1 . TRBV11-2 . CASSLLGVLYNEQFF TGTGCCAGCAGCTTGTTGGGAGTTCTCTACAATGAGCAGTTCTTC
TRBJ2-1 . TRBV13 . CASSYRDTTYNEQFF TGTGCCAGCAGCTACCGGGACACTACCTACAATGAGCAGTTCTTC
TRBJ1-2 . TRBV27 . CASSLTGGGVVDGYTF TGTGCCAGCAGTTTAACGGGGGGGGGCGTCGTAGATGGCTACACCTTC
TRBJ2-1 . TRBV11-2 . CASSNAMYNEQFF TGTGCCAGCAGCAACGCTATGTACAATGAGCAGTTCTTC
TRBJ1-2 . TRBV21-1 . CASSKGQGPHGYTF TGTGCCAGCAGCAAAGGCCAGGGGCCTCATGGCTACACCTTC
TRBJ2-3 . TRBV25-1 TRBD2 CASSEFASGDTDTQYF TGTGCCAGCAGTGAATTTGCTAGCGGAGACACAGATACGCAGTATTTT
TRBJ1-1 . TRBV3-1/TRBV3-2 . CASSQEWEGAFF TGTGCCAGCAGCCAAGAATGGGAGGGAGCTTTCTTT
TRBJ2-3 . TRBV27 TRBD2 CASRTVAGIYPDTQYF TGTGCCAGCAGGACCGTAGCGGGAATCTACCCAGATACGCAGTATTTT
TRBJ2-7 . TRBV11-3 TRBD2 CASRENSGRARYEQYF TGTGCCAGCAGGGAAAATAGCGGGAGGGCCAGGTACGAGCAGTACTTC
TRBJ2-1 . TRBV7-2 . CASSLGGIDEQFF TGTGCCAGCAGCTTAGGCGGGATAGACGAGCAGTTCTTC
TRBJ2-7 . TRBV4-2 TRBD1 CASSQAGTGYYEQYF TGTGCCAGCAGCCAAGCCGGGACAGGGTATTACGAGCAGTACTTC
TRBJ1-4 . TRBV4-1 TRBD1 CASSQDRGQGALELFF TGCGCCAGCAGCCAAGATAGGGGACAGGGGGCTCTGGAACTGTTTTTT
TRBJ2-1 . TRBV3-1/TRBV3-2 TRBD1 CASSAYPTGGSGNEQFF TGTGCCAGCAGCGCCTACCCTACAGGGGGCTCGGGCAATGAGCAGTTCTTC
TRBJ1-2 . TRBV5-1 TRBD1 CASSRGQGRYGYTF TGCGCCAGCAGCCGGGGACAGGGTAGGTATGGCTACACCTTC
TRBJ2-5 . TRBV5-1 TRBD1 CASSETGEETQYF TGCGCCAGCAGCGAGACAGGGGAAGAGACCCAGTACTTC
TRBJ1-5 . TRBV4-3 TRBD1 CASSHAHRGANQPQHF TGCGCCAGCAGCCACGCCCACAGGGGCGCCAATCAGCCCCAGCATTTT